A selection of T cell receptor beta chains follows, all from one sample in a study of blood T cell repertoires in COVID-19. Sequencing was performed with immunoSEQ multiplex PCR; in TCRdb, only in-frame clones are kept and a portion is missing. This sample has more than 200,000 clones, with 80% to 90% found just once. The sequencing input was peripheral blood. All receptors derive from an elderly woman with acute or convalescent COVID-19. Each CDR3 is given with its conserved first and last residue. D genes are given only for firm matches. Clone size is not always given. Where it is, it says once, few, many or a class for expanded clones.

TGTGCCAGCAGCCAAGGGACAGGGACTTACGAGCAGTACTTC	CASSQGTGTYEQYF	TRBD1	TRBV3-1/TRBV3-2	TRBJ2-7	NA
TGTGCCAGCAGCGCCGGACTAGCGGGGTCCTCGGTGGACAATGAGCAGTTCTTC	CASSAGLAGSSVDNEQFF	TRBD2	TRBV9	TRBJ2-1	NA
TGTGCCAGCAGCTACGGGACTAGCAGCTACGAGCAGTACTTC	CASSYGTSSYEQYF	TRBD2	TRBV7-9	TRBJ2-7	NA
TGTGCCAGCAGCTTGGAAGGGGCGGTTAATTCACCCCTCCACTTT	CASSLEGAVNSPLHF	NA	TRBV5-4	TRBJ1-6	NA
TGTGCCACCAGTGCAGGACAGGGATTAGACTATGGCTACACCTTC	CATSAGQGLDYGYTF	TRBD1	TRBV24-1	TRBJ1-2	NA
TGTGCCAGCAGTGAGGGCAGGGAAGACTATGGCTACACCTTC	CASSEGREDYGYTF	NA	TRBV2	TRBJ1-2	NA
TGTGCCAGCAGCTCCCGACGACAGGGGGCGATGGGAGGCTACACCTTC	CASSSRRQGAMGGYTF	TRBD1	TRBV5-8	TRBJ1-2	NA
TGTGCCAGCAGTTACCTAGCGGGGGGCTCCTACGAGCAGTACTTC	CASSYLAGGSYEQYF	TRBD2	TRBV2	TRBJ2-7	once
TGTGCCAGCAGCCAGTCTGGGACTTTCCGGGAGACCCAGTACTTC	CASSQSGTFRETQYF	NA	TRBV14	TRBJ2-5	NA
TGCGCCAGCAGTCCAGGGTCAACTAATGAAAAACTGTTTTTT	CASSPGSTNEKLFF	NA	TRBV10-1	TRBJ1-4	NA
TGTGCCAGCAGTTACAGGGCAGGGGAGGGAGAGACCCAGTACTTC	CASSYRAGEGETQYF	NA	TRBV6-2/TRBV6-3	TRBJ2-5	once
TGTGCCAGCAGCCCGGACAGGGGGCGCGCCCAGCATTTT	CASSPDRGRAQHF	TRBD1	TRBV2	TRBJ1-5	NA
TGTGCCAGCAGCCCCTACCCCCTAGCGAATGCCTACGAGCAGTACTTC	CASSPYPLANAYEQYF	NA	TRBV11-2	TRBJ2-7	NA
TGTGCCAGCAGCTTAAGCTTGGACAGAAGCAATCAGCCCCAGCATTTT	CASSLSLDRSNQPQHF	NA	TRBV7-2	TRBJ1-5	NA
TGTGCCAGCTGGGGACAGGGGAAAGCTTTCTTT	CASWGQGKAFF	TRBD1	TRBV6-1	TRBJ1-1	NA
TGCGCCAGCAGCTTGGACAGAAGAGAGACCCAGTACTTC	CASSLDRRETQYF	NA	TRBV5-1	TRBJ2-5	few